Described below is a single T cell receptor (beta chain) sequence and its context. What it binds is unknown. These data belong to a study of graft-versus-host responses after intestinal transplantation. Study-wide background: Recipients had multivisceral, liver-intestinal, or isolated intestinal transplants. The whole recipient group had anti-thymocyte globulin induction followed by tacrolimus and steroids for approximately three years.

TCRdb's copy holds only in-frame clones and misses some; the assay was immunoSEQ multiplex PCR. The table records 3,500 to 5,000 clones, 76% of them present only once. Study results and limitations: Graft-donor T cell macrochimerism in patients accompanied high graft-versus-host to host-versus-graft clonal ratios in allografts. Circulating GvH clone levels at their peak were associated with HvG declines (early post-transplant).

Lymphocytes from graft epithelium and lamina propria were isolated. CDR3 length equals 12 residues. Germline CDR1 is SGHRS and CDR2 is YFSETQ. The V segment lost 10 bases and the J segment 7 bases; nucleotides outside the gene matches: 6. V usage is TRBV5-1 and J usage is TRBJ2-2; 8 positions agree with TRBD1. This sequence was found in a human patient who received an intestinal transplant, so some T cells may come from the graft donor. The sample here was ileum tissue, taken approximately 340 days after intestinal transplantation. The CDR3 bases are TGCGCCTCCCGGACAGGGATCGGGGAGCTGTTTTTT. It codes for CASRTGIGELFF.